The present TCR beta chain was sequenced within a study of Ad26.COV2.S vaccination and SARS-CoV-2 variants. Study results and limitations: Vaccinated individuals (as opposed to placebo recipients) had higher spike-specific TCR breadth.

Sequencing used immunoSEQ multiplex PCR; TCRdb keeps in-frame clones, though not all of them. The sample lists under 550,000 clones; approximately 87% were seen once. This clone occurred once. Its antigen is undetermined. The CDR3 length is 15 residues. The junction had 4 bases not matched to a gene; V was cut back by 3 bases and J by 0 bases. Looked up from germline, CDR1 is KGHSH and CDR2 is LQKENI. Treatment specified: around 19 received Ad26.COV2.S at low or high dose, single or two shots; 5 received placebo; per-sample allocation not given. On day 63 after the first injection, vaccine and placebo recipients gave samples. Vaccine was an Ad26 vector expressing Wuhan-strain SARS-CoV-2 spike.

This clonotype was obtained from a person aged 18 to 65 who received the Ad26.COV2.S COVID-19 vaccine or a placebo. The chain joins TRBV18 to TRBJ1-2, with 7 nucleotides matching TRBD1. Sequencing used peripheral blood, obtained in a trial of Ad26.COV2.S vaccine versus placebo. CDR3 amino acids: CASSPTTGANYGYTF. The CDR3 region has the DNA TGTGCCAGCTCACCTACTACAGGGGCTAACTATGGCTACACCTTC. The full variable domain, in which reference TRBV18 and TRBJ1-2 provide the parts outside the CDR3, is NAGVMQNPRHLVRRRGQEARLRCSPMKGHSHVYWYRQLPEEGLKFMVYLQKENIIDESGMPKERFSAEFPKEGPSILRIQQVVRGDSAAYFCASSPTTGANYGYTFGSGTRLTVV.